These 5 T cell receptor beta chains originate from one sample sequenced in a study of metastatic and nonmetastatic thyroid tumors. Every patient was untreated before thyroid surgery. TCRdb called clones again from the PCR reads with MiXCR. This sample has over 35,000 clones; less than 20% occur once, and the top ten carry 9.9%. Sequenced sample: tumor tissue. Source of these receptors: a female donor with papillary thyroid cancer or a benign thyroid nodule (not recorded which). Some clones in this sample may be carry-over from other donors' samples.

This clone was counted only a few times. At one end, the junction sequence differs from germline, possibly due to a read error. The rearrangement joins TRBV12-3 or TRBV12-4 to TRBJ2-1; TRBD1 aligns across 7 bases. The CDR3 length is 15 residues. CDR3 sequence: CASSGQVSSHNEQFF. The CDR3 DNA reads TGTGCCAGCAGTGGACAGGTAAGCTCCCACAATGAGCAGTTCTTC.

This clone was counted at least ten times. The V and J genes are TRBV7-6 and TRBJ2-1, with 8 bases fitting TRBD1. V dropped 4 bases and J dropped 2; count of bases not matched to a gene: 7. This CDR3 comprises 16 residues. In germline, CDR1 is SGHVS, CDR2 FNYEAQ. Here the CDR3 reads CASSWGQEGTYNEQFF. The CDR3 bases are TGTGCCAGCAGCTGGGGACAGGAGGGGACCTACAATGAGCAGTTCTTC.

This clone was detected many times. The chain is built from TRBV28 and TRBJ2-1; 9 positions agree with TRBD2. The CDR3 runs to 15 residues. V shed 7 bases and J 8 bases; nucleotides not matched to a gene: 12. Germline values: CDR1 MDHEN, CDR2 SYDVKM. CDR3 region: CASTLGAGGFDEQFF. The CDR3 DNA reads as TGTGCCAGCACCCTAGGGGCGGGAGGGTTCGATGAGCAGTTCTTC.

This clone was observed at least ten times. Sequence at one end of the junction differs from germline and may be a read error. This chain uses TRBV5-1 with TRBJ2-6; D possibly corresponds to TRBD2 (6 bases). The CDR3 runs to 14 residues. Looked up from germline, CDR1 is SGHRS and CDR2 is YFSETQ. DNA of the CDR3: TGCGCCAGCAGTCTGGGACTCGGGGACAACGTCCTGACTTTC. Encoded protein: CASSLGLGDNVLTF.

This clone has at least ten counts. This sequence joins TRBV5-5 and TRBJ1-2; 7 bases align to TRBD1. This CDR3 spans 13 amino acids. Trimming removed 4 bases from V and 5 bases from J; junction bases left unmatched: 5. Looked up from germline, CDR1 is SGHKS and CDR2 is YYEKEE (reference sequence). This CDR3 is CASSRDRDYGYTF. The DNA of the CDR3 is TGTGCCAGCAGCCGCGACAGGGATTATGGCTACACCTTC.